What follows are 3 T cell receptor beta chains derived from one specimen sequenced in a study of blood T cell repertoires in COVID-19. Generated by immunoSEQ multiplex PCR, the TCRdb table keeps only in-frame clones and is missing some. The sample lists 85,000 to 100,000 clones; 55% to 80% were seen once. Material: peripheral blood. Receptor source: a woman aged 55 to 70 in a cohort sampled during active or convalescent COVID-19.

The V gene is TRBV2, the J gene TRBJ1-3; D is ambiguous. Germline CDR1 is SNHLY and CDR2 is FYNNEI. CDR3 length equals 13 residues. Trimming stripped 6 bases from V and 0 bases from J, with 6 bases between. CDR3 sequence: CASRTDSGNTIYF. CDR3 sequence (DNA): TGTGCCAGCAGAACTGACTCTGGAAACACCATATATTTT.

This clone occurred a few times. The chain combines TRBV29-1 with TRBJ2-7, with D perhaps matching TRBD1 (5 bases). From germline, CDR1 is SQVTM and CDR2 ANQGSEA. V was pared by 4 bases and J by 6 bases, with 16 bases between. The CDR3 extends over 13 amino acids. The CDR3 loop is CSVVVGAALEQYF. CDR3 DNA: TGCAGCGTTGTCGTTGGGGCCGCCCTCGAGCAGTACTTC.

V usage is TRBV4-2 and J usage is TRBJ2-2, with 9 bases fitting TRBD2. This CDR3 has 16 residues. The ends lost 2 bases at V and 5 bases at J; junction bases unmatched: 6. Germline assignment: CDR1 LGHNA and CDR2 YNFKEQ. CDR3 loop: CASSQRSGGRTGELFF. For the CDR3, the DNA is TGTGCCAGCAGCCAACGTAGCGGGGGTAGGACCGGGGAGCTGTTTTTT.